The next 27 T cell receptor beta chains were all read from a single sample in a study of blood T cell repertoires in COVID-19. The table came from immunoSEQ multiplex PCR; TCRdb's copy has only in-frame clones and leaves some out. The sample includes more than 350,000 clones, 80% to 90% of them seen just once. Sequenced material: peripheral blood. The receptors come from a woman in her thirties with COVID-19, enrolled during active disease.

V gene TRBV4-2 combines with J gene TRBJ2-2, with D uncertain. The CDR3 runs 15 residues. The germline gives CDR1 LGHNA, CDR2 YNFKEQ. V lost 1 base to trimming and J lost 0 bases, with 6 bases between them. The CDR3 coding sequence is TGTGCCAGCAGCCAAGTGTCGGCGAACACCGGGGAGCTGTTTTTT. Protein product: CASSQVSANTGELFF.

V usage is TRBV5-1 and J usage is TRBJ2-2; 10 bases fit TRBD2. This CDR3 is 17 amino acids long. Trimming at V came to 4 bases and at J to 6 bases, leaving 12 bases not matched to a gene. Germline V gives CDR1 SGHRS, CDR2 YFSETQ. CDR3 amino acids: CASSPSIPSGSSGELFF. The CDR3 DNA sequence: TGCGCCAGCAGCCCGAGTATCCCTAGCGGGAGCTCCGGGGAGCTGTTTTTT.

This chain joins TRBV21-1 and TRBJ2-7; the table assigns TRBD1, which was not confirmed against the DNA. TRBV21-1 is noted as a pseudogene. This CDR3 has 13 residues. The CDR3 loop reads CATPGQGAYEQYF. The DNA of the CDR3 is TGTGCCACTCCGGGACAGGGGGCCTACGAGCAGTACTTC.

This rearrangement joins TRBV9 to TRBJ2-2; tentatively, D is TRBD2 (6 bases). This CDR3 is 15 amino acids long. Trimming removed 4 bases from V and 3 bases from J, with 13 bases in between. Germline CDR1 reads SGDLS; CDR2 reads YYNGEE. The CDR3 DNA reads TGTGCCAGCAGCCCGCGGGACCAAGACACCGGGGAGCTGTTTTTT. Amino acids: CASSPRDQDTGELFF.

The chain uses TRBV9 and TRBJ2-1, with TRBD2 identical over 7 bases. CDR1 and CDR2 from the germline V gene are SGDLS and YYNGEE. There are 14 residues in the CDR3. V shed 0 bases, J shed 9 bases, and the junction held 6 bases outside the gene matches. This CDR3 is CASSVGGSRGEQFF. CDR3 nucleotide sequence: TGTGCCAGCAGCGTAGGCGGGAGTCGCGGTGAGCAGTTCTTC.

The chain is built from TRBV3-1 (or the pseudogene TRBV3-2) and TRBJ1-2; D not certain. CDR1 and CDR2 from the germline V gene are LGHDT and YNNKEL (reference sequence). V was pared by 4 bases and J by 10 bases, with 16 bases between. The CDR3 runs to 13 residues. Here the CDR3 reads CASSPEAVRDYTF. CDR3 nucleotide sequence: TGTGCCAGCAGCCCCGAGGCGGTTCGAGACTACACCTTC.

The chain couples TRBV30 to TRBJ1-1, with 8 bases aligning to TRBD1. Germline assignment: CDR1 GTSNPN and CDR2 SVGIG (reference sequence). The CDR3 has 13 residues. The junction had 7 bases not matched to a gene; V was cut back by 4 bases and J by 6 bases. The CDR3 region is CAWKGRGLPEAFF. CDR3 sequence (DNA): TGTGCCTGGAAAGGCAGGGGGCTTCCTGAAGCTTTCTTT. Together with reference TRBV30 and TRBJ1-1, the CDR3 gives the full variable domain: SQTIHQWPATLVQPVGSPLSLECTVEGTSNPNLYWYRQAAGRGLQLLFYSVGIGQISSEVPQNLSASRPQDRQFILSSKKLLLSDSGFYLCAWKGRGLPEAFFGQGTRLTVV.

This rearrangement joins TRBV4-3 to TRBJ1-5; TRBD1 might be the D (5 bases). V was trimmed by 0 bases and J by 6 bases, leaving 6 bases between them. The CDR3 has 13 residues. CDR1 is LGHNA, CDR2 YSLEER, per germline. The CDR3 nucleotides read TGCGCCAGCAGCCAAGAGGGGGGTCAGCCCCAGCATTTT. This gives the protein CASSQEGGQPQHF.

The V call is TRBV6-5, the J call TRBJ2-3; TRBD1 might be the D (5 bases). From germline, CDR1 is MNHEY and CDR2 SVGAGI. Trimming removed 5 bases from V and 6 bases from J, with 15 bases in between. This CDR3 has 14 amino acids. The CDR3 loop reads CASSIGHFRDTQYF. The CDR3 bases are TGTGCCAGCAGTATAGGACACTTCAGGGATACGCAGTATTTT.

This chain uses TRBV27 with TRBJ1-1; no clear D gene. This CDR3 spans 12 amino acids. Germline V lookup: CDR1 MNHEY, CDR2 SMNVEV (reference sequence). Trimming removed 8 bases at V and 1 base at J, with 8 bases between. CDR3 nucleotides: TGTGCCAGCCTTGGAGGGAACACTGAAGCTTTCTTT. This translates into CASLGGNTEAFF.

The gene calls are TRBV6-5 and TRBJ1-3; tentatively, D is TRBD1 (6 bases). The CDR3 consists of 14 residues. Germline-derived CDR1 and CDR2 are MNHEY and SVGAGI. The V gene lost 9 bases and the J gene lost 2 bases, with 14 bases spanning the gap. The CDR3 coding sequence is TGTGCCAGTACAACAGGGTACCCTGGAAACACCATATATTTT. This sequence encodes CASTTGYPGNTIYF.

This clone turned up a few times. The chain links TRBV5-6 to TRBJ2-7, with a tentative D call TRBD1 (6 bases). Trimming cost V 6 bases and J 7 bases, with 23 bases left between them. From germline, CDR1 is SGHDT and CDR2 YYEEEE. The CDR3 sequence is 15 residues long. The CDR3 loop is CASTVGGSLRGEQYF. CDR3 DNA sequence: TGTGCCAGCACCGTAGGCGGGTCCCTAAGGGGGGAGCAGTACTTC.

This clone occurred once. The chain is built from TRBV13 and TRBJ2-7; 8 bases line up with TRBD2. V dropped 5 bases and J dropped 3; count of bases not matched to a gene: 9. Germline values: CDR1 PRHDT, CDR2 FYEKMQ (reference sequence). The CDR3 runs 15 residues. In DNA, the CDR3 is TGTGCCAGCAGCCCCCGGGGTAGCGGGGACTACGAGCAGTACTTC. It translates to CASSPRGSGDYEQYF.

This sequence joins TRBV7-2 and TRBJ2-7, with a tentative D call TRBD1 (5 bases). Trimming removed 5 bases from V and 3 bases from J, with 14 bases in between. This CDR3 contains 14 residues. Germline-derived CDR1 and CDR2 are SGHTA and FQGNSA. The CDR3 DNA reads TGTGCCAGCAGCCTGATCAAGGGGATCTACGAGCAGTACTTC. The encoded protein is CASSLIKGIYEQYF.

The chain uses TRBV11-2 and TRBJ1-1, with unresolved D. Trimming stripped 0 bases from V and 4 bases from J, with 6 bases between. This CDR3 comprises 13 residues. From germline, CDR1 is SGHAT and CDR2 FQNNGV. In DNA form, the CDR3 reads TGTGCCAGCAGCTTAGATCCCCTCACTGAAGCTTTCTTT. The encoded protein is CASSLDPLTEAFF.

The chain has TRBV19 and TRBJ2-7, with 8 nucleotides matching TRBD1. The trim removed 6 bases at V and 1 base at J, leaving 11 bases unmatched. The CDR3 is 16 residues long. Germline CDR1 is LNHDA and CDR2 is SQIVND (reference sequence). The CDR3 sequence is CASRPDAGGESYEQYF. The CDR3 nucleotides are TGTGCCAGTAGACCTGACGCAGGGGGCGAATCCTACGAGCAGTACTTC.

The CDR3 region has the DNA TGTGCCAGCAGTAGTTCTAAAACCTACGAGCAGTACTTC. Amino acid sequence: CASSSSKTYEQYF. The rearrangement uses TRBV28 and TRBJ2-7, with unresolved D. This CDR3 spans 13 amino acids. The V gene lost 5 bases and the J gene lost 2 bases, with 10 bases spanning the gap. Germline V gives CDR1 MDHEN, CDR2 SYDVKM. Drawing the rest from reference TRBV28 and TRBJ2-7, the complete variable domain is DVKVTQSSRYLVKRTGEKVFLECVQDMDHENMFWYRQDPGLGLRLIYFSYDVKMKEKGDIPEGYSVSREKKERFSLILESASTNQTSMYLCASSSSKTYEQYFGPGTRLTVT.

The chain uses TRBV5-4 and TRBJ2-3; no clear D gene. CDR3 size: 15 residues. V shed 0 bases and J shed 2 bases, with 10 bases lying between them. CDR1 is SGHNT, CDR2 YYREEE, per germline (reference sequence). The CDR3 DNA is TGTGCCAGCAGCTTGGCCGGCGGCTACACAGATACGCAGTATTTT. It translates to CASSLAGGYTDTQYF.

The chain carries TRBV18 and TRBJ2-5; 7 nucleotides match TRBD2. V shed 2 bases, J shed 5 bases, and the junction held 5 bases outside the gene matches. This CDR3 is 14 amino acids long. The germline V gene encodes CDR1 KGHSH and CDR2 LQKENI. The CDR3 DNA reads TGTGCCAGCTCACCAATGCAGGGAGGGGAGACCCAGTACTTC. It is translated as CASSPMQGGETQYF.

The chain uses TRBV7-2 and TRBJ1-1; the D gene is possibly TRBD1 (6 bases). Deletions cut 5 bases from V and 6 bases from J, with 19 bases between. In germline, CDR1 is SGHTA, CDR2 FQGNSA. The CDR3 runs 15 residues. CDR3 amino acids: CASSLRDRYKSEAFF. Here the CDR3 DNA reads TGTGCCAGCAGCCTAAGAGACAGGTATAAGTCTGAAGCTTTCTTT.

The chain carries TRBV2 and TRBJ2-1; 8 nucleotides agree with TRBD2. From germline, CDR1 is SNHLY and CDR2 FYNNEI. Losses at the gene ends were 5 bases for V and 8 bases for J; bases not matched to a gene: 14. There are 16 residues in the CDR3. The CDR3 spells CASSQRVLAGLDEQFF. In nucleotides, the CDR3 is TGTGCCAGCAGTCAGAGGGTGCTAGCGGGTTTGGATGAGCAGTTCTTC. The whole variable domain, filled in from reference TRBV2 and TRBJ2-1, reads EPEVTQTPSHQVTQMGQEVILRCVPISNHLYFYWYRQILGQKVEFLVSFYNNEISEKSEIFDDQFSVERPDGSNFTLKIRSTKLEDSAMYFCASSQRVLAGLDEQFFGPGTRLTVL.

The chain carries TRBV3-1 (or the pseudogene TRBV3-2) and TRBJ1-2; D call uncertain. The germline V gene has CDR1 LGHDT and CDR2 YNNKEL (reference sequence). Trimming shortened V by 2 bases and J by 6 bases, and 10 bases separated the two germline ends. The CDR3 totals 13 residues. CDR3 sequence reads: CASSQSNSHGYTF. Here the CDR3 DNA reads TGTGCCAGCAGCCAATCCAATAGCCATGGCTACACCTTC.

The CDR3: CASSPGGTNYGYTF. The CDR3 DNA is TGTGCCAGCAGCCCCGGGGGGACGAACTATGGCTACACCTTC. J is TRBJ1-2 and V is TRBV7-3, with D possibly TRBD1 on 5 matching bases. CDR1 and CDR2 (germline): SGHTA, FQGTGA. Trimming shortened V by 5 bases and J by 2 bases, and 12 bases separated the two germline ends. The CDR3 totals 14 residues.

The rearrangement links TRBV10-3 to TRBJ2-7; a possible D gene is TRBD1 (6 bases). Germline V lookup: CDR1 ENHRY, CDR2 SYGVKD. The CDR3 has 12 residues. The ends were cut back, 6 bases at V and 3 bases at J, with 9 bases in the middle. For the CDR3, the DNA is TGTGCCATCAGCTCGACAGGCTACGAGCAGTACTTC. Its translation: CAISSTGYEQYF.

The chain is built from TRBV9 and TRBJ2-2, with a weak D call TRBD1 (5 bases). Germline V gene sequence: CDR1 SGDLS, CDR2 YYNGEE. The CDR3 length is 16 residues. Trimming left V 4 bases short and J 6 bases short, with 19 bases between. The chain's CDR3 is CASSRMAGLSAGELFF. In nucleotides, the CDR3 is TGTGCCAGCAGCCGCATGGCAGGGCTCTCCGCCGGGGAGCTGTTTTTT.

The rearrangement links TRBV9 to TRBJ1-2; 9 bases map to TRBD1. CDR1 and CDR2 from the germline V gene are SGDLS and YYNGEE. The CDR3 spans 14 residues. Unmatched junction bases numbered 8, after V lost 5 bases and J lost 6 bases. The DNA of the CDR3 is TGTGCCAGCAGGCGAACAGGGGGCGCAGATGGCTACACCTTC. Protein product: CASRRTGGADGYTF.

J is TRBJ1-1 and V is TRBV24-1; D gene ambiguous. Trimming removed 3 bases at V and 3 bases at J, with 4 bases between. The CDR3 has 12 residues. Germline-derived CDR1 and CDR2 are KGHDR and SFDVKD. CDR3: CATSDPHTEAFF. The CDR3 DNA reads as TGTGCCACCAGTGATCCTCACACTGAAGCTTTCTTT.